The present T cell receptor beta chain was sequenced within a study of CD8+ T cells in alopecia areata. Study results and caveats: Normal scalp had lower clonality than lesional scalp, with alopecia totalis/universalis lesions showing this most strongly. Scalp sample sequencing also detects resident alphabeta T cells of normal skin. Patients showed less clear TCR sequence sharing than mice, possibly partly because of HLA diversity.

The length of the CDR3 is 14 residues. The ends lost 6 bases at V and 3 bases at J; junction bases unmatched: 11. Germline V lookup: CDR1 SQVTM, CDR2 ANQGSEA. Researchers sorted CD4+ cells into CD25+CD127- cells for roughly 5 patients. Peripheral blood, together with lesional scalp punch biopsies, was collected from alopecia areata patients. cDNA reverse transcribed from extracted RNA served as the sequencing template. The table came from immunoSEQ multiplex PCR; TCRdb's copy has only in-frame clones and leaves some out. The sample shows 35,000 or so clones, 45% to 65% of them seen only once. In regard to this clone: The antigen is not known.

The rearrangement links TRBV29-1 to TRBJ2-7; 7 bases are a match to TRBD2. The specimen sequenced was CD4+ Tregs sorted from blood. This TCR was recovered from a human donor with alopecia areata. DNA for the CDR3: TGCAGCGTCCTCCGGGCCGGGAGGCGCTACGAGCAGTACTTC. It specifies CSVLRAGRRYEQYF.